These T cell receptor beta chains were read from a single sample in a study of T cells in Graves' hyperthyroidism and ophthalmopathy. In TCRdb, the multiplex PCR reads were re-called with MiXCR into one record per CDR3 protein. The sample contains 650,000 to 800,000 distinct CDR3 sequences, 45% of which appear only once. The sequenced material came from peripheral blood or thyroid tissue (not recorded which). These receptors came from an adult man with Graves' disease, either hyperthyroidism or ophthalmopathy (not recorded which). Each CDR3 is given with its conserved first and last residue. The D gene is left open where the match is weak. Clone size appears in some rows only: once, few, many, or a class for an expanded clone.

d_call	clone_size	v_call	j_call	cdr3_nt	cdr3_aa
TRBD2	-	TRBV7-9	TRBJ2-6	TGTGCCAGCAGCTTAAGAGGTCCTAGCGGGCTCGGGGCCAACATCCTGACTTTC	CASSLRGPSGLGANILTF
-	-	TRBV10-3	TRBJ1-2	TGTGCCATCAGGGACAGTAGGGGCTACACCTTC	CAIRDSRGYTF
-	-	TRBV20-1	TRBJ1-1	TGCAGTGCTAGAGGTTCGATCACTGAAGCTTTCTTT	CSARGSITEAFF
TRBD1	once	TRBV29-1	TRBJ1-1	TGCAGCGTTCGACAGGGGGCGTACAGGACTGAAGCTTTCTTT	CSVRQGAYRTEAFF
TRBD1	-	TRBV5-1	TRBJ2-7	TGCGCCAGCTCCGATCGACAGGGCAGCTCCTACGAGCAGTACTTC	CASSDRQGSSYEQYF
-	-	TRBV10-3	TRBJ1-5	TGTGCCAGCAGTGAGGGTGTCAAGATTCAGCCCCAGCATTTT	CASSEGVKIQPQHF
-	-	TRBV29-1	TRBJ1-3	TGCAGCGATGCAGAGTCTGGAAACACCATATATTTT	CSDAESGNTIYF
-	few	TRBV7-6	TRBJ2-7	TGTGCCAGCAGCTTAACGCGGCGGGACGGAACCTACGAGCAGTACTTC	CASSLTRRDGTYEQYF
TRBD1	-	TRBV6-6	TRBJ1-3	TGTGCCAGCAGCGGGACAGGGGACACCATATATTTT	CASSGTGDTIYF
TRBD2	-	TRBV10-1	TRBJ2-5	TGCGCCAGCAGTGAGTCTCGGGGGTCTAGCGGAGAGACCCAGTACTTC	CASSESRGSSGETQYF
-	few	TRBV24-1	TRBJ2-6	TGTGCCACCAGTGGCATGGGATCCTCTGGGGCCAACGTCCTGACTTTC	CATSGMGSSGANVLTF
-	-	TRBV19	TRBJ1-6	TGTGCGACATCGGCCTCCTATAATTCACCCCTCCACTTT	CATSASYNSPLHF
-	-	TRBV9	TRBJ1-1	TGTGCCAGCAGCGTAGGCAGCGGGGGCGCGAACACTGAAGCTTTCTTT	CASSVGSGGANTEAFF
-	-	TRBV6-6	TRBJ2-7	TGTGCCAGCAGTTCTAGGCTTGACAGCCTTTCCTACGAGCAGTACTTC	CASSSRLDSLSYEQYF
-	many	TRBV24-1	TRBJ1-6	TGTGCCACCAGTGACTCCGGGACACTTAATTCACCCCTCCACTTT	CATSDSGTLNSPLHF
-	-	TRBV10-3	TRBJ2-7	TGTGCCATCAGTTCTCTACGGTTCTACGAGCAGTACTTC	CAISSLRFYEQYF
-	few	TRBV19	TRBJ1-5	TGTGCCAGCAGCTCACCCGATTTAGACCAGCCCCAGCATTTT	CASSSPDLDQPQHF
-	-	TRBV15	TRBJ2-5	TGTGCCACCAGCAGAGATCGGAACATTCAGCCCCAGTACTTC	CATSRDRNIQPQYF
-	-	TRBV7-2	TRBJ2-2	TGTGCCAGCAGCCAAGCGCAGGTTGGGGGCGGGGAGCTGTTTTTT	CASSQAQVGGGELFF
TRBD1	few	TRBV7-2	TRBJ1-5	TGTGCCAGCAGCCAAGAGACAGGGAGGGGTCAGCCCCAGCATTTT	CASSQETGRGQPQHF
-	-	TRBV15	TRBJ1-5	TGTGCCACCAGCGCCCGGCCCTCGTACTATAGCAATCAGCCCCAGCATTTT	CATSARPSYYSNQPQHF
TRBD2	-	TRBV7-9	TRBJ2-5	TGTGCCAGCAGCCAAGGTTCAGGACTAGGTACCGAGACCCAGTACTTC	CASSQGSGLGTETQYF
-	-	TRBV2	TRBJ1-1	TGTGCCAGCAGCCAAGTTCTCGGGCACACTGAAGCTTTCTTT	CASSQVLGHTEAFF
-	many	TRBV2	TRBJ1-4	TGTGCCAGCAGCCCCTCAGGCATGAACAATGAAAAACTGTTTTTT	CASSPSGMNNEKLFF
TRBD1	-	TRBV7-8	TRBJ1-5	TGTGCCAGCAGGGAACCAGGGGGGGGCAATCAGCCCCAGCATTTT	CASREPGGGNQPQHF
-	-	TRBV19	TRBJ1-4	TGTGCCAGTAGTCCACCAGGGAATTGGGAAAAACTGTATTTT	CASSPPGNWEKLYF
-	-	TRBV4-1	TRBJ2-7	TGCGCCAGCAGCCAAAGGGTAGATCTTCCCTACGAGCAGTACTTC	CASSQRVDLPYEQYF
-	many	TRBV12-3/TRBV12-4	TRBJ2-7	TGTGCCAGCAGACCGGGACATAGCTCCTACGAGCAGTACTTC	CASRPGHSSYEQYF
-	-	TRBV12-3/TRBV12-4	TRBJ2-2	TGTGCCAGCAGTCCCCTCGGGGATTCTAACACCGGGGAGCTGTTTTTT	CASSPLGDSNTGELFF
TRBD1	few	TRBV2	TRBJ1-5	TGTGCCAGCAGTTTATTCGGACAGGGGAAGAATCAGCCCCAGCATTTT	CASSLFGQGKNQPQHF
TRBD1	many	TRBV10-3	TRBJ1-4	TGTGCCACTTCGACAGGGGAGGAGGAAAAACTGTTTTTT	CATSTGEEEKLFF
-	-	TRBV2	TRBJ1-3	TGTGCCAGCATCTTATTGGGCACCATATATTTT	CASILLGTIYF
-	many	TRBV15	TRBJ1-4	TGTGCCACCAGCAGAGATCTTCAGGCAACTAATGAAAAACTGTTTTTT	CATSRDLQATNEKLFF
-	-	TRBV7-2	TRBJ1-5	TGTGCCAGCAGAGAATCACCGGGGAGGGCCCAGCATTTT	CASRESPGRAQHF
-	many	TRBV10-3	TRBJ1-3	TGTGCCATCAGTGAGAGGGCCGAGAGCTCTGGAAACACCATATATTTT	CAISERAESSGNTIYF
-	-	TRBV25-1	TRBJ2-5	TGTGCCAGCAGTGGCTTCGACATGGCCATGACGGAGACCCAGTACTTC	CASSGFDMAMTETQYF
TRBD1	once	TRBV29-1	TRBJ1-6	TGCAGCGTTGCTCACGGGACAGGGGGAAATTCACCCCTCCACTTT	CSVAHGTGGNSPLHF
TRBD1	few	TRBV2	TRBJ2-7	TGTGCCAGCAGTGAAGGACAGGGGATCCCCTACGAGCAGTACTTC	CASSEGQGIPYEQYF
-	few	TRBV2	TRBJ2-7	TGTGCCAGCACTGGGTCCTCGACTATGAGCTCCTACGAGCAGTACTTC	CASTGSSTMSSYEQYF
-	-	TRBV20-1	TRBJ2-7	TGCAGTGCTAAAACAGGAGAGGGCCAGTACTTC	CSAKTGEGQYF
-	-	TRBV20-1	TRBJ1-5	TGCAGTGCTAGATGGGGGCGGGGCCAGCATTTT	CSARWGRGQHF
-	-	TRBV7-4	TRBJ1-6	TGTGCCAGCAGGCAAGCCGGGACTCTCTCACCCCTCCACTTT	CASRQAGTLSPLHF
-	-	TRBV24-1	TRBJ1-2	TGTGCCACCAGTGAGGGCAGGGTGCCTGGCTACACCTTC	CATSEGRVPGYTF
-	few	TRBV7-8	TRBJ2-5	TGTGCCAGCAGCCCCCGGGCCCGAGGCCAAGAGACCCAGTACTTC	CASSPRARGQETQYF
-	-	TRBV24-1	TRBJ2-7	TGTGCCAGCAGCCCCTCTGGGGGACCAGGCTACGAGCAGTACTTC	CASSPSGGPGYEQYF
-	-	TRBV9	TRBJ1-2	TGTGCCAGCAGCTTGGAGGCAGGGGTATACTATGGCTACACCTTC	CASSLEAGVYYGYTF
-	many	TRBV10-3	TRBJ1-1	TGTGCCATCAGCGAAGGGGAACACACTGAAGCTTTCTTT	CAISEGEHTEAFF
-	-	TRBV10-3	TRBJ1-4	TGTGCCATCAGACCCGAGCAGGGGAAACTGTTTTTT	CAIRPEQGKLFF
-	many	TRBV10-3	TRBJ1-2	TGTGCCATCAGTGATATGGATGGCTACACCTTC	CAISDMDGYTF
-	many	TRBV9	TRBJ1-1	TGTGCCAGCAGCGGAGCAGGGGCGAGCACTGAAGCTTTCTTT	CASSGAGASTEAFF
-	many	TRBV9	TRBJ1-5	TGTGCCAGCGTCCAAGGACAGTTGTACTCCAATCAGCCCCAGCATTTT	CASVQGQLYSNQPQHF
-	-	TRBV12-3/TRBV12-4	TRBJ1-1	TGTGCCAGCAGTTTAAACCAGAACACTGAAGCTTTCTTT	CASSLNQNTEAFF
-	-	TRBV29-1	TRBJ1-4	TGCAGCGTGTCCAAGGGGGGAACTAATGAAAAACTGTTTTTT	CSVSKGGTNEKLFF